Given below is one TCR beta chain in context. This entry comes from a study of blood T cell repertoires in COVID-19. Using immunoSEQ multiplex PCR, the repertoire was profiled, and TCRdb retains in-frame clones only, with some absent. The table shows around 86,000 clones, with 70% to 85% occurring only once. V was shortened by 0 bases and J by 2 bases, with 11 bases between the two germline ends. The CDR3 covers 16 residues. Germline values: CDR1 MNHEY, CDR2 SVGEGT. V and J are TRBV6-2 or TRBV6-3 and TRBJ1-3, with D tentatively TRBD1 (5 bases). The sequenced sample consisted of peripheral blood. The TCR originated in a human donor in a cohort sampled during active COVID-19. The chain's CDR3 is CASSYSRQQPGNTIYF. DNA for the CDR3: TGTGCCAGCAGTTACTCTCGACAGCAACCTGGAAACACCATATATTTT.